These 25 T cell receptor beta chains share one sample of origin, sequenced in a study of blood T cell repertoires in COVID-19. Measured with immunoSEQ multiplex PCR; TCRdb has only the in-frame clones, and not every one. The repertoire holds about 180,000 clones, with nearly 90% as singletons. Sequenced input: peripheral blood. The source of these receptors is a man aged 18 to 35 who had recovered from COVID-19.

A remark on this clone: Other DNA sequences in this specimen translate into the identical CDR3. V gene TRBV18 combines with J gene TRBJ2-2, with a possible D match to TRBD1 (5 bases). V was cut by 4 bases and J by 1 base, with 7 bases left in between. This CDR3 is built from 14 residues. CDR1 and CDR2 (germline): KGHSH, LQKENI. CDR3 coding DNA: TGTGCCAGCTCACTAGGACAGAACACCGGGGAGCTGTTTTTT. Protein product: CASSLGQNTGELFF.

The V and J genes are TRBV29-1 and TRBJ1-2; TRBD1 matches at 10 bases. The J segment lost 8 bases and the V segment lost 8 bases, leaving 8 bases of the junction unmatched. Germline CDR1 and CDR2: SQVTM and ANQGSEA. The CDR3 is made up of 12 amino acids. The CDR3 sequence is CSTSTGGMGYTF. The CDR3 DNA reads as TGCAGCACCTCGACAGGGGGCATGGGCTACACCTTC.

This clone appeared a single time. This rearrangement joins TRBV19 to TRBJ2-7; D possibly corresponds to TRBD2 (6 bases). The CDR3 is made up of 13 amino acids. Germline V gene lookup returns CDR1 LNHDA and CDR2 SQIVND (reference sequence). V was pared by 6 bases and J by 2 bases, with 11 bases between. As DNA, the CDR3 is TGTGCCAGTAGAGCTAGCGCAACCTACGAGCAGTACTTC. Residues: CASRASATYEQYF.

The gene calls are TRBV20-1 and TRBJ2-7; weak D call: TRBD2 (6 bases). The CDR3 covers 15 residues. CDR1 and CDR2 (germline): DFQATT, SNEGSKA (reference sequence). With 3 bases removed from V and 2 bases from J, the gap between germline ends came to 17 bases. CDR3 in amino acids: CSASGYRDSPYEQYF. Written as DNA, the CDR3 is TGCAGTGCTAGTGGTTACCGGGACTCCCCCTACGAGCAGTACTTC.

This sequence joins TRBV19 and TRBJ2-7; 10 bases agree with TRBD2. Germline V lookup: CDR1 LNHDA, CDR2 SQIVND (reference sequence). The CDR3 is 17 residues long. Trimming at V came to 3 bases and at J to 4 bases, leaving 12 bases not matched to a gene. CDR3 sequence reads: CASSMASGRDLMYEQYF. In DNA, the CDR3 is TGTGCCAGTAGTATGGCTAGCGGGAGAGACTTAATGTACGAGCAGTACTTC.

V usage is TRBV6-2 or TRBV6-3 and J usage is TRBJ1-5, with 12 bases identical to TRBD1. Germline CDR1 MNHEY, CDR2 SVGEGT. V dropped 2 bases and J dropped 6; count of bases not matched to a gene: 17. This CDR3 is 20 amino acids long. CDR3 region: CASSYNGAGTGGFSFQPQHF. CDR3 coding DNA: TGTGCCAGCAGTTACAATGGGGCCGGGACAGGGGGCTTTAGCTTTCAGCCCCAGCATTTT.

This clone was detected only a few times. The chain recombines TRBV27 with TRBJ2-7; 9 bases are shared with TRBD2. J gave up 5 bases and V 2 bases, and 16 bases lay outside the gene matches. This CDR3 has 18 residues. Germline V gene lookup returns CDR1 MNHEY and CDR2 SMNVEV (reference sequence). The CDR3 nucleotides read TGTGCCAGCAGTTTACGTCGGGGGCTAGCGGGGTGGAGGGACGAGCAGTACTTC. It encodes CASSLRRGLAGWRDEQYF.

This clone has just a few counts. V and J are TRBV6-2 or TRBV6-3 and TRBJ2-3, with D perhaps TRBD1 (5 bases). The germline V gene has CDR1 MNHEY and CDR2 SVGEGT. Trimming pared 4 bases from V and 0 bases from J, leaving 11 bases between. CDR3 size: 15 residues. The DNA for the CDR3 is TGTGCCAGCAGTTCCGGACATACAAGCACAGATACGCAGTATTTT. Translating it yields CASSSGHTSTDTQYF.

This chain links TRBV5-1 with TRBJ2-1; TRBD1 matches at 9 bases. CDR3 length: 14 residues. After removal of 0 bases from V and 16 bases from J, the junction contained 11 bases not matched to a gene. Germline values: CDR1 SGHRS, CDR2 YFSETQ. CDR3 sequence (DNA): TGCGCCAGCAGCTTGGCAACTGGGGGACAGGGAGCATTCTTC. Translation: CASSLATGGQGAFF.

The genes are TRBV15 and TRBJ1-5, with D hard to call. From germline, CDR1 is LNHNV and CDR2 YYDKDF (reference sequence). Trimming removed 2 bases from V and 3 bases from J, with 5 bases in between. This CDR3 has 13 amino acids. The DNA for the CDR3 is TGTGCCACCAGCAGACAGTTCAATCAGCCCCAGCATTTT. Its protein is CATSRQFNQPQHF.

The genes are TRBV29-1 and TRBJ1-2; maybe TRBD1 (5 bases). The CDR3 runs to 12 residues. With 2 bases removed from V and 8 bases from J, the gap between germline ends came to 12 bases. The germline V gene encodes CDR1 SQVTM and CDR2 ANQGSEA. CDR3 nucleotides: TGCAGCGTTGAAAGAACAGGTTACGGCTACACCTTC. The encoded protein is CSVERTGYGYTF. The variable domain in full, with the rest retrieved from reference TRBV29-1 and TRBJ1-2, is SAVISQKPSRDICQRGTSLTIQCQVDSQVTMMFWYRQQPGQSLTLIATANQGSEATYESGFVIDKFPISRPNLTFSTLTVSNMSPEDSSIYLCSVERTGYGYTFGSGTRLTVV.

The chain has TRBV18 and TRBJ2-5; tentative D call: TRBD2 (5 bases). The CDR3 spans 14 residues. Germline CDR1 and CDR2: KGHSH and LQKENI. The V gene lost 2 bases and the J gene lost 7 bases, with 14 bases spanning the gap. CDR3 protein: CASSPGGQVATQYF. The CDR3 nucleotides read TGTGCCAGCTCACCAGGAGGTCAAGTTGCGACCCAGTACTTC.

The V gene is TRBV28, the J gene TRBJ2-7; D possibly corresponds to TRBD1 (6 bases). Trimming took off 6 bases at V and 0 bases at J, with 9 bases between the two ends. This CDR3 spans 13 amino acids. CDR1 is MDHEN, CDR2 SYDVKM, per germline. In DNA, the CDR3 is TGTGCCAGCAGGTTGGACAGCTCCTACGAGCAGTACTTC. It is translated as CASRLDSSYEQYF.

This clone was observed a few times. J is TRBJ2-5 and V is TRBV29-1; the D gene is possibly TRBD2 (6 bases). CDR1 and CDR2 from the germline V gene are SQVTM and ANQGSEA. The CDR3 sequence is 12 residues long. Trimming shortened V by 4 bases and J by 5 bases, and 11 bases separated the two germline ends. The CDR3 DNA follows: TGCAGCGTTGTGGTAGGGAGGGAGACCCAGTACTTC. Amino acids: CSVVVGRETQYF.

This rearrangement joins TRBV5-5 to TRBJ1-2; D possibly corresponds to TRBD1 (5 bases). The CDR3 is 14 amino acids. V gave up 3 bases and J gave up 8 bases, with 17 bases separating them. The germline CDR1 and CDR2 sequences are SGHKS and YYEKEE (reference sequence). CDR3 loop: CASSWDSSLRGYTF. In DNA, the CDR3 is TGTGCCAGCAGCTGGGACTCCTCTCTCCGGGGCTACACCTTC.

J is TRBJ1-1 and V is TRBV5-1; tentatively, D is TRBD1 (5 bases). The CDR3 length is 15 residues. CDR1 is SGHRS, CDR2 YFSETQ, per germline. Trimming stripped 3 bases from V and 1 base from J, with 13 bases between. The CDR3 reads CASSSDSSGNTEAFF. The CDR3 nucleotides are TGCGCCAGCAGCTCCGACAGTTCTGGGAACACTGAAGCTTTCTTT.

This clone was seen just once. V is TRBV24-1 and J is TRBJ2-1; D might be TRBD2 (6 bases). The CDR3 covers 15 residues. Germline values: CDR1 KGHDR, CDR2 SFDVKD. V was clipped by 3 bases and J by 2 bases, with 10 bases between them. The CDR3 DNA reads as TGTGCCACCAGTGATCGGGGGAGAACCTACAATGAGCAGTTCTTC. Protein: CATSDRGRTYNEQFF.

This rearrangement joins TRBV7-2 to TRBJ2-7, with 8 bases identical to TRBD1. The CDR3 is 14 residues long. CDR1 and CDR2 (germline): SGHTA, FQGNSA. The J segment lost 5 bases and the V segment lost 3 bases, leaving 6 bases of the junction unmatched. The CDR3 region is CASSFGQGDNEQYF. CDR3 DNA sequence: TGTGCCAGCAGCTTTGGACAGGGTGACAACGAGCAGTACTTC.

The chain joins TRBV5-5 to TRBJ2-2; D is perhaps TRBD2 (6 bases). This CDR3 has 19 residues. V lost 6 bases, J lost 2 bases, and 26 bases lay in between. Looked up from germline, CDR1 is SGHKS and CDR2 is YYEKEE (reference sequence). CDR3 sequence reads: CASTLTGWVGRKNTGELFF. CDR3 nucleotide sequence: TGTGCCAGCACCCTGACGGGGTGGGTGGGGAGGAAAAACACCGGGGAGCTGTTTTTT.

The chain joins TRBV24-1 to TRBJ2-4; D is possibly TRBD2 (7 bases). Deletions cut 4 bases from V and 6 bases from J, with 24 bases between. The V gene's germline CDR1 is KGHDR and CDR2 SFDVKD. The CDR3 contains 18 residues. For the CDR3, the DNA is TGTGCCACCAGTGACTTACTGACAGACGGGGGAGGGGGAAACATTCAGTACTTC. Its translation: CATSDLLTDGGGGNIQYF.

This chain links TRBV27 with TRBJ1-3; D may be TRBD1 (5 bases). Trimming cost V 6 bases and J 7 bases, with 16 bases left between them. This CDR3 comprises 14 residues. Germline-derived CDR1 and CDR2 are MNHEY and SMNVEV (reference sequence). CDR3 coding DNA: TGTGCCAGCAGATCCTCAGGGATCGGCAACACCATATATTTT. It yields the protein CASRSSGIGNTIYF.

V is TRBV5-6 and J is TRBJ1-1; 9 bases agree with TRBD1. CDR1 is SGHDT, CDR2 YYEEEE, per germline. The junction had 5 bases not matched to a gene; V was cut back by 2 bases and J by 0 bases. The CDR3 consists of 16 residues. The CDR3 protein is CASSFGTGNMNTEAFF. The CDR3 bases are TGTGCCAGCAGCTTCGGGACAGGGAATATGAACACTGAAGCTTTCTTT.

The chain links TRBV4-1 to TRBJ2-1; 7 bases agree with TRBD1. The CDR3 runs 16 residues. The germline V gene has CDR1 MGHRA and CDR2 YSYEKL. The J segment lost 0 bases and the V segment lost 4 bases, leaving 6 bases of the junction unmatched. The CDR3 DNA follows: TGCGCCAGCAGCCCCGACAGGGTCCGCTCCTACAATGAGCAGTTCTTC. This codes for CASSPDRVRSYNEQFF.

J is TRBJ2-2 and V is TRBV11-2, with 9 nucleotides matching TRBD1. The CDR3 has 15 residues. J gave up 4 bases and V 5 bases, and 5 bases lay outside the gene matches. Per germline, CDR1 SGHAT and CDR2 FQNNGV. The CDR3 DNA reads as TGTGCCAGCAGCACCCAGACAGGGGGCACCGGGGAGCTGTTTTTT. Protein product: CASSTQTGGTGELFF.

The genes are TRBV7-2 and TRBJ2-7, with D possibly matching TRBD1 (5 bases). The CDR3 extends over 12 amino acids. Germline V gene data show CDR1 as SGHTA and CDR2 as FQGNSA. V lost 3 bases and J 3 bases, leaving 6 bases between the germline ends. In DNA, the CDR3 is TGTGCCAGCAGCTTCGACAGCTACGAGCAGTACTTC. Translation gives CASSFDSYEQYF.